This TCR beta chain was recorded in a study of beta chain features in type 1 diabetes. Study-wide results and caveats: Patients' naive, central memory and Treg TCRB repertoires seemed closer to one another than those of healthy donors. Within each of all four CD4+ subsets, Type 1 diabetes patients had TCRB CDR3s that were moderately but significantly shorter.

Worth noting for this clone: As yet, its antigen is unknown.

Germline assignment: CDR1 LGHNA and CDR2 YNFKEQ. The CDR3 is 14 residues long. Trimming pared 6 bases from V and 10 bases from J, leaving 19 bases between. CD4+ naive, central memory, regulatory and stem cell-like memory cells were sorted via CD45RO/CCR7/CD25/CD127/CD95/CD27. Over 95% purity was reached by all sorted populations. Sequencing targeted expressed TCRB transcripts, as all isolated RNA had been reverse transcribed. TCRdb keeps only in-frame clones here, not all; method: immunoSEQ multiplex PCR. Seen here are 150,000 to 190,000 clones, 10% observed once, and the top ten hold 0.5%. The sequenced material came from central memory CD4+ T cells from blood. This chain uses TRBV4-2 with TRBJ2-1; a weak D match, TRBD2 (6 bases). The sequence derives from a man aged 30 to 39 with type 1 diabetes. The CDR3 protein is CASRRDFEMGEQFF. The DNA of the CDR3 is TGTGCCAGCAGACGGGACTTCGAAATGGGGGAGCAGTTCTTC.